The present T cell receptor beta chain was sequenced within a study of control samples from healthy donors and cancer patients. Here immunoSEQ multiplex PCR was the method, and the copy in TCRdb shows in-frame clones only, minus some. The sample has roughly 63,000 clones; 85% to 90% are singletons. This clone was found once. Trimming took 3 bases from V and 5 from J; bases not matched to a gene: 11. CDR1 and CDR2 (germline): LGHNA, YNFKEQ. This CDR3 is 17 amino acids long. The chain uses TRBV4-2 and TRBJ2-1, with 9 bases fitting TRBD2. The TCR sequence derives from a man aged 55-75 years with colorectal cancer. The sequenced sample consisted of PBMCs. CDR3 amino acids: CASSQAPLAGGNNEQFF. CDR3 DNA: TGTGCCAGCAGCCAGGCCCCATTGGCGGGGGGGAACAATGAGCAGTTCTTC.